Sequencing of this T cell receptor beta chain was carried out in a study of CD8 T cells in ankylosing spondylitis. Study outcomes and limitations: Ankylosing spondylitis blood appeared to be characterized by a TCR beta motif of several highly homologous variants. Some motif variants were previously reported in reactive arthritis synovial fluid and blood.

This clonotype was observed a few times. Its antigen is undetermined. Library preparation for TCR beta used quantitative 5'-RACE with molecular barcodes. TCRdb called the 5' RACE reads again in MiXCR, with one record for every CDR3 protein. The table records hundreds of thousands of distinct CDR3 sequences, more than 9.5% of them present only once. This CDR3 has 15 residues. V trimming: 2 bases; J trimming: 7 bases; junction bases outside the gene matches: 9. The V gene's germline CDR1 is DFQATT and CDR2 SNEGSKA (reference sequence). The source of this sequence is a male donor with ankylosing spondylitis. The V gene is TRBV20-1, the J gene TRBJ2-2, with TRBD2 identical over 8 bases. The material sequenced was blood, either unsorted or a sorted T cell fraction (not recorded which). CDR3 amino acids: CSARPGTRGVGELFF. The CDR3 DNA sequence: TGCAGTGCTAGACCCGGGACTAGAGGGGTCGGGGAGCTGTTTTTT.